A selection of T cell receptor beta chains follows, all from one sample in a study of regulatory T cells in long-lasting Graves disease. TCRdb reprocessed the multiplex PCR reads via MiXCR and lists one record per CDR3 protein. The sample gives 530,000 or so distinct CDR3 sequences, about 14% of which show up once; over 7.5% is in the top ten. The same specimen was also included in a second study, on T cells in Graves' hyperthyroidism and ophthalmopathy.

Here the sequenced sample was peripheral blood mononuclear cells (PBMCs), taken at new diagnosis, from a patient treated with antithyroid drugs. The receptors were sampled from a man aged 25 to 40 with Graves disease. Each CDR3 is given with its conserved first and last residue. The D gene is left open where the match is weak. Only part of the rows carry a size: once, few, many, or a class if the clone is expanded.

>TRBV3-1|14|many|TRBJ2-5|NA
TGTGCCAGCCGAAGGACGGGGGCGCGAGAGACCCAGTACTTC
CASRRTGARETQYF
>TRBV5-1|16|many|TRBJ2-7|TRBD2
TGCGCCAGCAGCTTAAGAGGTCTAGCGGGAGGGCTCGAGCAGTACTTC
CASSLRGLAGGLEQYF
>TRBV12-5|13|many|TRBJ2-1|NA
TGTGCTAGTGGACTTGACGTGCACAATGAGCAGTTCTTC
CASGLDVHNEQFF
>TRBV20-1|13|many|TRBJ2-1|NA
TGCAGTGCCCACCGGGACCGAAGCAATGAGCAGTTCTTC
CSAHRDRSNEQFF
>TRBV13|13|many|TRBJ2-1|NA
TGTGCCAGCAGCTCAGACTCCCTCAATGAGCAGTTCTTC
CASSSDSLNEQFF
>TRBV13|13|few|TRBJ2-2|TRBD1
TGTGCCAGCTCAGGGGGCGACACCGGGGAGCTGTTTTTT
CASSGGDTGELFF
>TRBV6-1|14|many|TRBJ2-5|NA
TGTGCCAGCAGGGAACGACAGGGAGGGGAGACCCAGTACTTC
CASRERQGGETQYF
>TRBV11-2|14|many|TRBJ1-2|TRBD1
TGTGCCAGCAGCCGGGACAGGGCGAGCTATGGCTACACCTTC
CASSRDRASYGYTF
>TRBV12-3/TRBV12-4|15|many|TRBJ2-1|NA
TGTGCCAGCAGTTTACTCGGGACAGCGGGGAATGAGCAGTTCTTC
CASSLLGTAGNEQFF
>TRBV6-1|13|many|TRBJ1-5|NA
TGTGCCAGCAGGCGGGGCAGTGATCAGCCCCAGCATTTT
CASRRGSDQPQHF
>TRBV2|15|NA|TRBJ2-3|NA
TGTGCCAGCAGCCGGGACAGCGGGACCACAGATACGCAGTATTTT
CASSRDSGTTDTQYF
>TRBV5-1|13|few|TRBJ2-7|NA
TGCGCCAGCTCCCCTTGGGTGGACGCCGAGCAGTACTTC
CASSPWVDAEQYF
>TRBV14|17|many|TRBJ2-2|NA
TGTGCCAGCAGCCAAGACGCGACAGGAGTGGGCTCCGGGGAGCTGTTTTTT
CASSQDATGVGSGELFF
>TRBV5-1|15|NA|TRBJ2-2|TRBD2
TGCGCCAGCAGCCGAGCGGGAGGGAACACCGGGGAGCTGTTTTTT
CASSRAGGNTGELFF
>TRBV28|14|NA|TRBJ1-6|NA
TGTGCCAGCACCTTACGGGGGGTAGCCTCACCCCTCCACTTT
CASTLRGVASPLHF
>TRBV9|14|many|TRBJ1-1|NA
TGTGCCAGCAGCGCCGAGCTAGTTACCCATGAAGCTTTCTTT
CASSAELVTHEAFF
>TRBV7-2|15|many|TRBJ1-2|TRBD1
TGTGCCAGCAGTCGCCCGACAGGGAGGAATTATGGCTACACCTTC
CASSRPTGRNYGYTF
>TRBV29-1|15|many|TRBJ2-2|TRBD2
TGCAGCGTTGAGGTGCGGGGGGTTTACGCCGGGGAGCTGTTTTTT
CSVEVRGVYAGELFF
>TRBV19|20|many|TRBJ2-1|TRBD2
TGTGCCAGAACTAGACAGGGGCCCACCGGACTAGCGGGAGGGACCAATGAGCAGTTCTTC
CARTRQGPTGLAGGTNEQFF
>TRBV20-1|15|many|TRBJ2-7|TRBD2
TGCAGTGCTACCGTGAGCGCTAGCGGGGGATACGAGCAGTACTTC
CSATVSASGGYEQYF
>TRBV12-3/TRBV12-4|15|many|TRBJ2-5|NA
TGTGCCAGCAGTTTAATGTTGACTGAACAAGAGACCCAGTACTTC
CASSLMLTEQETQYF
>TRBV19|19|many|TRBJ2-2|TRBD2
TGTGCTAGTAGTGTATTCCTGACTAGCGGGAGGCGGAACACCGGGGAGCTGTTTTTT
CASSVFLTSGRRNTGELFF
>TRBV2|15|many|TRBJ2-5|NA
TGTGCCAGCAGTGAAGGCGGCGCGGGGCAAGGGACCCAGTACTTC
CASSEGGAGQGTQYF
>TRBV11-2|11|many|TRBJ2-1|NA
TGTGCCAGCAGCTTATTCAATGAGCAGTTCTTC
CASSLFNEQFF
>TRBV13|13|NA|TRBJ1-5|NA
TGTGCCGGCGCCCAGGGGAACAATCAGCCCCAGCATTTT
CAGAQGNNQPQHF
>TRBV30|12|few|TRBJ1-2|NA
TGTGCCTGGATCACAGGGAACTATGGCTACACCTTC
CAWITGNYGYTF
>TRBV10-2|15|NA|TRBJ2-7|TRBD2
TGCGCCAGCAGACCTCGAGCGGGGGGCGAGGGGGAGCAGTACTTC
CASRPRAGGEGEQYF
>TRBV12-3/TRBV12-4|13|NA|TRBJ2-1|NA
TGTGCCAGCAGTTTTCCCCCCGGGAATGAGCAGTTCTTC
CASSFPPGNEQFF
>TRBV12-3/TRBV12-4|15|many|TRBJ2-5|NA
TGTGCCAGCAGCCCCGGTTGGGGACAACAAGAGACCCAGTACTTC
CASSPGWGQQETQYF
>TRBV7-9|14|few|TRBJ2-3|TRBD2
TGTGCCAGCAGCCGGGGACTAGGGGGAGATACGCAGTATTTT
CASSRGLGGDTQYF
>TRBV30|13|few|TRBJ2-7|TRBD1
TGTGCCTGGAGTGGGACAGGGGCCTACGAGCAGTACTTC
CAWSGTGAYEQYF
>TRBV5-1|15|few|TRBJ2-2|NA
TGCGCCAGCAGCGGCTCTGGGGTCTTCACCGGGGAGCTGTTTTTT
CASSGSGVFTGELFF
>TRBV5-1|14|NA|TRBJ2-3|NA
TGCGCCAGCTTTGGGGGCCTTAGCACAGATACGCAGTATTTT
CASFGGLSTDTQYF
>TRBV19|14|NA|TRBJ2-7|NA
TGTGCCAGTATGGCTAGCAGCGCGACCTACGAGCAGTACTTC
CASMASSATYEQYF
>TRBV20-1|13|many|TRBJ2-3|TRBD2
TGCAGTGCTCCGGGAGGGGTGGGGGGCACGCAGTATTTT
CSAPGGVGGTQYF
>TRBV5-6|15|NA|TRBJ1-1|NA
TGTGCCAGCAGCCCCCTGGGGGAAATTAACACTGAAGCTTTCTTT
CASSPLGEINTEAFF
>TRBV29-1|14|many|TRBJ1-5|NA
TGCAGCGTTGAAGCCACAGGGTCGGGACAGCCCCAGCATTTT
CSVEATGSGQPQHF
>TRBV7-6|15|many|TRBJ2-1|TRBD2
TGTGCCAGCACCGCGACTAGCGGGGCCTACAATGAGCAGTTCTTC
CASTATSGAYNEQFF
>TRBV29-1|13|many|TRBJ1-2|TRBD1
TGCAGCGTTGGGGCAGGGGGCAAGGAAGGCTACACCTTC
CSVGAGGKEGYTF
>TRBV29-1|14|many|TRBJ2-5|TRBD2
TGCAGCGTTGAGAGACTAGCGGAGGGAGAGACCCAGTACTTC
CSVERLAEGETQYF
>TRBV10-2|15|many|TRBJ2-7|TRBD2
TGCGCCAGCAGTGACGAGCGGGAGACGTACTACGAGCAGTACTTC
CASSDERETYYEQYF
>TRBV12-3/TRBV12-4|13|many|TRBJ2-7|TRBD2
TGTGCCAGCAGAGCGGGAGTGGACTACGAGCAGTACTTC
CASRAGVDYEQYF
>TRBV29-1|11|few|TRBJ2-7|NA
TGCAGCGCGGGTACTGACTCCGATCAGTACTTC
CSAGTDSDQYF
>TRBV6-1|14|NA|TRBJ1-5|NA
TGTGCCAGCAGGGTTTTTTCTAGCAATCAGCCCCAGCATTTT
CASRVFSSNQPQHF
>TRBV11-1|15|NA|TRBJ2-5|TRBD1
TGTGCCAGCAGCCAACGGACAGGGGGCGTCAAGACCCAGTACTTC
CASSQRTGGVKTQYF
>TRBV6-1|13|many|TRBJ1-1|TRBD1
TGTGCCAGCAGTCCGGACAGGGCCACTGAAGCTTTCTTT
CASSPDRATEAFF
>TRBV12-3/TRBV12-4|16|many|TRBJ2-1|TRBD1
TGTGCCAGCAGTTTACCGGTCCCGGGACAGGGGGATGAGCAGTTCTTC
CASSLPVPGQGDEQFF
>TRBV29-1|13|many|TRBJ2-3|NA
TGCAGCCCAGAGGGGGGGAGGTCAGATACGCAGTATTTT
CSPEGGRSDTQYF
>TRBV20-1|14|many|TRBJ2-7|TRBD2
TGCAGTGCTCCTAGCGGGAGGTCCCGCGGGGAGCAGTACTTC
CSAPSGRSRGEQYF
>TRBV20-1|13|many|TRBJ2-1|TRBD2
TGCAGGGCCGGGACTAGCGACTACAATGAGCAGTTCTTC
CRAGTSDYNEQFF
>TRBV18|16|NA|TRBJ2-5|TRBD2
TGTGCCAGCTCACCACCGGCTAGCGGGAGTCCGGAGACCCAGTACTTC
CASSPPASGSPETQYF
>TRBV19|15|few|TRBJ2-7|NA
TGTGCCAGTAGTATAGATGTGTCAGGGTGGCGCGAGCAGTACTTC
CASSIDVSGWREQYF
>TRBV30|12|few|TRBJ2-3|NA
TGTGCCTGGGGTGTACTTATGGGTACGCAGTATTTT
CAWGVLMGTQYF
>TRBV9|14|many|TRBJ1-2|NA
TGTGCCAGCAGCGTAGGGGGAGGAACTTATGGCTACACCTTC
CASSVGGGTYGYTF
>TRBV7-3|15|many|TRBJ2-1|TRBD2
TGTGCCAGCAGTCAGGGGGTAGCGGGAGTCAATGAGCAGTTCTTC
CASSQGVAGVNEQFF
>TRBV3-1|15|NA|TRBJ2-7|TRBD1
TGTGCCAGCAGCCACGGGACAGGGAAGAGAGACGAGCAGTACTTC
CASSHGTGKRDEQYF
>TRBV5-1|16|NA|TRBJ2-3|TRBD1
TGCGCCAGCAGCTTGGAACAGGGGGCACAGGGGGATACGCAGTATTTT
CASSLEQGAQGDTQYF
>TRBV6-2/TRBV6-3|13|NA|TRBJ2-3|TRBD1
TGTGCCAGCACGACAGGGCGGGCAGATACGCAGTATTTT
CASTTGRADTQYF